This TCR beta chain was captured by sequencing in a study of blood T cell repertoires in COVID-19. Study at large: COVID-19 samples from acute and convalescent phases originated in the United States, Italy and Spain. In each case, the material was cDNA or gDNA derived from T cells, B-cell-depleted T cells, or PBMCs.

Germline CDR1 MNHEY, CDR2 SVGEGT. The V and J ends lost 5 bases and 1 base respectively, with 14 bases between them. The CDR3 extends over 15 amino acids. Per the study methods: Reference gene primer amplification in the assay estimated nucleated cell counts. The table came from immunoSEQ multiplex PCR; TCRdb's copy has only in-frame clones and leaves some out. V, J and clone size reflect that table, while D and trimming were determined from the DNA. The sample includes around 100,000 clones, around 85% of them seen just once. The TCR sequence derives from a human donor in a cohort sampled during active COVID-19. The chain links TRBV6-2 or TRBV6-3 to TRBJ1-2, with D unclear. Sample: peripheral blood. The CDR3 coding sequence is TGTGCCAGCAGTCTTCCGGGGAGCCTTAACTATGGCTACACCTTC. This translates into CASSLPGSLNYGYTF.